The T cell receptor (beta chain) described here comes from a study of T cell repertoires in cytomegalovirus infection. Study-level information: Public TCR beta signatures provided an indication of both CMV infection and a matching HLA type. Overall study findings and caveats: The cumulative frequency of public TCR beta families identified carriers of CMV plus the relevant HLA. Ex vivo, HLA-C-restricted CMV-specific TCR beta clonotypes prevailed over the rest of the response.

Trimming left V 0 bases short and J 2 bases short, with 5 bases between. CDR3 length: 13 amino acids. CDR1 is SGHRS, CDR2 YFSETQ, per germline. A note on this clonotype: Its antigen is not identified.

TCRdb called the reads again in MiXCR, with one record for every CDR3 protein. The table shows 600,000 to 800,000 distinct CDR3 sequences, with 20% to 25% occurring only once. This clonotype was sampled from a human donor in good health (CMV status not recorded). Some clones in this sample may be carry-over from other donors' samples. The V gene is TRBV5-1, the J gene TRBJ1-1, with D unclear. The sample was CD8+ T cells from PBMCs. The CDR3 DNA reads as TGCGCCAGCAGCTTGGCTTTCAACACTGAAGCTTTCTTT. Encoded protein: CASSLAFNTEAFF.